This T cell receptor beta chain was retrieved from a study of T cell repertoires in cytomegalovirus infection (dated by TCRdb to the late 2010s). For context, the study as a whole: Because public TCR beta signatures pointed to carriage of CMV infection together with the matching HLA type, the HLA type of each donor mattered for the analysis. Study-wide findings and limitations: The ex vivo response was dominated by HLA-C-restricted CMV-specific TCR beta clonotypes, which also provided the single most frequent clonotype in two of eight donors. In both this cohort and an independent cohort of over 350 donors, the cumulative frequency of public TCR beta family members distinguished carriers of CMV infection plus the relevant HLA type.

This clonotype showed up many times. Its antigen is currently not known. No clone much larger than this one lies a single base away; base qualities are absent. The CDR3 starts with the cysteine, ends with the phenylalanine, and has 14 residues. The read is trimmed to its CDR3 DNA, 42 bases read in frame from base 1. Trimming takes 6 bases off V and 2 bases off J; junction bases not matched to a gene: 5. Instrument used: Illumina HiSeq 1500. TCRdb applied fastp at Q25 and MiXCR to the public reads, then kept only in-frame beta chains. Duplicate CDR3 protein sequences are folded into a single record with the most common DNA and genes. The sample table records a few hundred thousand distinct CDR3 sequences; less than 9.5% of these occur just once. Less than 15% of the sample comes from the top ten.

The chain is made from TRBV12-3 or TRBV12-4 and TRBJ2-3, with TRBD1 identical over 7 junction bases. This clonotype was sampled from a human donor in good health (CMV status not recorded). Some clones in this sample may be carry-over from other donors' samples. Source material: PBMCs. The CDR3 region: CASSRDRDTDTQYF. In nucleotide form, the sequence is TGTGCCAGCAGCCGGGACAGAGACACAGATACGCAGTATTTT.